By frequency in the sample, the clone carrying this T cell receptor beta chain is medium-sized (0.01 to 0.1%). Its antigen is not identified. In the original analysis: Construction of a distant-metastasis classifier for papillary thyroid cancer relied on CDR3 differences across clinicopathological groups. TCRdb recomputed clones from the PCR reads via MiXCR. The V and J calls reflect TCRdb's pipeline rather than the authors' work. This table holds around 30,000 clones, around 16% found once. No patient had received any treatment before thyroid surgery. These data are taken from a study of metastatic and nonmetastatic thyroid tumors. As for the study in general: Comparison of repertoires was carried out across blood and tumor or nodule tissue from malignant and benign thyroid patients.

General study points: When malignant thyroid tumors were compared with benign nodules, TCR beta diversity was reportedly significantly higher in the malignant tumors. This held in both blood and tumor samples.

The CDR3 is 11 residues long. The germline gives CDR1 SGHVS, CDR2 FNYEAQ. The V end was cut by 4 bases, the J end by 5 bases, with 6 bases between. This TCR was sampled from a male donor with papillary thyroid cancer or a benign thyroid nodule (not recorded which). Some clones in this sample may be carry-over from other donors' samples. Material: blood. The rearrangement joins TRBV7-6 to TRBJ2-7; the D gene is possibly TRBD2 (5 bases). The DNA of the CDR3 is TGTGCCAGCAGCTCGGGGAACGAGCAGTACTTC. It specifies CASSSGNEQYF.